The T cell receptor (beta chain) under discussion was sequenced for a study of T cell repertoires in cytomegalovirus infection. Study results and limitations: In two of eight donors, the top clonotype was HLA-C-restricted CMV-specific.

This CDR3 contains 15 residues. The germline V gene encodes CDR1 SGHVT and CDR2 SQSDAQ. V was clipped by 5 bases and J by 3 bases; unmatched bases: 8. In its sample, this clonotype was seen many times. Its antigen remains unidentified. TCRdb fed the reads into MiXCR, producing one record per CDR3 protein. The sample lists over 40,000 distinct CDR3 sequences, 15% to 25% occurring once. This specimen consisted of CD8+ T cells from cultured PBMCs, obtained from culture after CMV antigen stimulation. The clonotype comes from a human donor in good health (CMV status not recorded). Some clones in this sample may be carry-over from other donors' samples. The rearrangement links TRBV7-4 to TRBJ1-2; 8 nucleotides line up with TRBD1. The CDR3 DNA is TGTGCCAGCAGCAGAAGACAGGGGATTTACTATGGCTACACCTTC. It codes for CASSRRQGIYYGYTF.